This T cell receptor (beta chain) was found in a study of shared clonotypes between healthy human individuals. Across the study: Every donor yielded three CD4 naive, three CD4 memory, two CD8 naive and one CD8 memory plate.

Concerning this clone itself: As yet, its antigen is unknown.

At deep level, the assay was performed. Some clones are missing from TCRdb's copy, which holds only in-frame ones; the method was immunoSEQ multiplex PCR. The sample includes fewer than 1.4 million clones, approximately 80% seen only once; the top ten take around 0.61%. General study results and limits: Researchers found naive subsets generally carried larger estimated richness than memory subsets. Clonotypes shared by all four sorted-subset donors had higher generation probabilities than non-shared clonotypes.

Germline V lookup: CDR1 MDHEN, CDR2 SYDVKM. V lost 8 bases to trimming and J lost 3 bases; unmatched junction nucleotides: 10. The CDR3 length is 15 residues. The chain recombines TRBV28 with TRBJ2-4; 7 bases are a match to TRBD2. The TCR was taken from a man aged 18 to 30 in good health. Some clones in this sample may be carry-over from other donors' samples. Sequencing was performed on memory CD4+ T cells from PBMCs. Described subset: CD45RA-negative fraction. The DNA for the CDR3 is TGTGCCAGCGGGCGAGCGGGATCTGGCAAAAACATTCAGTACTTC. This encodes CASGRAGSGKNIQYF.